The present entry profiles one T cell receptor (beta chain) with its context. Repertoires were generated with immunoSEQ multiplex PCR, while TCRdb's copy carries only in-frame clones and drops some. The data show about 120,000 clones, with around 90% seen just once and 1.2% held by the top ten. This record comes from a study of T cell responses to AZD1222 COVID-19 vaccine. Germline assignment: CDR1 SGHKS and CDR2 YYEKEE (reference sequence). CDR3 length equals 18 residues. Between the trimmed V and J ends, which lost 0 bases and 2 bases, there was a span of 18 bases. The specimen comprised peripheral blood, sampled on day 0 of AZD1222 vaccination. This sequence originates from an adult in good health. The chain combines TRBV5-5 with TRBJ1-5; possibly TRBD1 for D (5 bases). In DNA, the CDR3 is TGTGCCAGCAGCTTGGGCTCGGCGACCCTGGGGGGCAATCAGCCCCAGCATTTT. Its protein is CASSLGSATLGGNQPQHF.